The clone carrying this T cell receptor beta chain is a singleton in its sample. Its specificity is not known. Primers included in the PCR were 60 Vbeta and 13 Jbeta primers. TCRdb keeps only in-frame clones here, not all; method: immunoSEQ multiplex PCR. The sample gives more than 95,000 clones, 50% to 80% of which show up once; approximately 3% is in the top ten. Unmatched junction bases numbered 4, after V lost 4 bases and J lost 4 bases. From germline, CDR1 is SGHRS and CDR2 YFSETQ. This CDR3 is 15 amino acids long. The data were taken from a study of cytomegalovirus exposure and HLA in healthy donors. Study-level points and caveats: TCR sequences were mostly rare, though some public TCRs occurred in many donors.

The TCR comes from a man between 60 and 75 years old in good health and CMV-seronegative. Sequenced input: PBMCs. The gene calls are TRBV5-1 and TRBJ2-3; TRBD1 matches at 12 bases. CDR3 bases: TGCGCCAGCAGCGGCGGGACAGGGGGCGCAGATACGCAGTATTTT. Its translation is CASSGGTGGADTQYF.